The clone carrying this T cell receptor beta chain has just a few counts. Its antigen is not identified. The data were obtained in a study of T-cell memory formation after mild COVID-19. Study background: Largely, the TCR clusters proved donor specific.

Study-level points and caveats: Clones contracting across day 15 to 85 had a balanced CD4/CD8 profile; later expanding clones leaned CD4+.

5'RACE with constant-segment primers yielded barcoded, UMI-tagged TCR alpha and TCR beta cDNA libraries. MiXCR, applied by TCRdb to the 5' RACE reads, yields one record per CDR3 protein. Among about 240,000 distinct CDR3 sequences listed, approximately 10% were seen once. This sequence originates from a man aged 18 to 29 who had mild COVID-19 (a few samples of this study predate the infection). Cell type and time point are not known. Sequenced input: PBMCs or a T cell subset sorted from them (not recorded which).

The CDR3 sequence is CASSFAGPRTDTQYF. The CDR3 bases are TGTGCCAGCAGTTTTGCGGGGCCGCGCACAGATACGCAGTATTTT. The chain couples TRBV28 to TRBJ2-3; D may be TRBD2 (6 bases). Germline CDR1 is MDHEN and CDR2 is SYDVKM. The V gene lost 3 bases and the J gene lost 1 base, with 11 bases spanning the gap. This CDR3 has 15 amino acids.